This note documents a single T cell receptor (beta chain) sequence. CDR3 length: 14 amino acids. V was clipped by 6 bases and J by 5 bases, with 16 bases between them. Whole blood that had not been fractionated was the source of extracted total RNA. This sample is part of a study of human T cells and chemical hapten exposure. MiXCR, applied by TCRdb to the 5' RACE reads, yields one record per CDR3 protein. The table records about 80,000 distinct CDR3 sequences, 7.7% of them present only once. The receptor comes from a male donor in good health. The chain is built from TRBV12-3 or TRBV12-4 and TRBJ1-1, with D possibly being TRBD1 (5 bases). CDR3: CASSSRARGTEAFF. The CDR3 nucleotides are TGTGCCAGCAGCTCCCGGGCCCGGGGGACTGAAGCTTTCTTT.